A selection of T cell receptor beta chains follows, all from one sample in a study of blood T cell repertoires in COVID-19. The assay was immunoSEQ multiplex PCR, and TCRdb's table has in-frame clones only and misses some. The data show roughly 68,000 clones, around 82% seen once. The material sequenced was peripheral blood. These receptors were taken from a middle-aged man with active COVID-19. Both conserved end residues are part of each CDR3. The D gene is left open where the match is weak. Some rows have no size entry. The others give once, few or many, or a class for an expanded clone.

>NA|once|TRBJ2-1|TRBV18
CASSPTAGSYNEQFF
TGTGCCAGCTCACCCACGGCGGGCTCCTACAATGAGCAGTTCTTC
>NA|NA|TRBJ1-2|TRBV29-1
CSVEVRQARVHGYTF
TGCAGCGTTGAAGTCAGACAGGCTAGGGTCCATGGCTACACCTTC
>NA|once|TRBJ1-2|TRBV6-5
CASSYWSRANYGYTF
TGTGCCAGCAGTTACTGGAGCAGGGCTAACTATGGCTACACCTTC
>TRBD1|NA|TRBJ2-7|TRBV15
CATSRGFGQGAIYEQYF
TGTGCCACCAGCAGAGGCTTCGGACAGGGGGCCATCTACGAGCAGTACTTC
>NA|NA|TRBJ2-5|TRBV14
CASSPGGAQETQYF
TGTGCCAGCAGCCCTGGAGGGGCACAAGAGACCCAGTACTTC
>NA|NA|TRBJ2-1|TRBV5-5
CASSLALQNEQFF
TGTGCCAGCAGCTTGGCCTTGCAGAATGAGCAGTTCTTC
>TRBD2|few|TRBJ2-7|TRBV6-5
CASRTSESYEQYF
TGTGCCAGCAGGACTAGCGAGTCCTACGAGCAGTACTTC
>NA|NA|TRBJ2-5|TRBV4-1
CASSQESGLVGQYF
TGCGCCAGCAGCCAAGAGTCCGGTCTAGTAGGCCAGTACTTC
>TRBD1|NA|TRBJ2-5|TRBV6-5
CASSRQGFQETQYF
TGTGCCAGCAGCAGACAGGGGTTCCAAGAGACCCAGTACTTC
>TRBD2|NA|TRBJ2-1|TRBV10-3
CAIRRGLAGASYNEQFF
TGTGCCATCAGAAGAGGATTAGCGGGAGCCTCCTACAATGAGCAGTTCTTC
>NA|NA|TRBJ2-5|TRBV3-1/TRBV3-2
CASSQGGRETQYF
TGTGCCAGCAGCCAGGGGGGGCGAGAGACCCAGTACTTC
>TRBD1|NA|TRBJ1-4|TRBV3-1/TRBV3-2
CASSQDLWTGGNEKLFF
TGTGCCAGCAGCCAAGATCTTTGGACAGGGGGGAATGAAAAACTGTTTTTT
>NA|NA|TRBJ1-2|TRBV7-8
CASSSAGGTYGYTF
TGTGCCAGCAGCTCCGCGGGGGGGACCTATGGCTACACCTTC
>TRBD1|NA|TRBJ2-7|TRBV3-1/TRBV3-2
CASTRTGQGVYEQYF
TGTGCCAGCACCCGAACAGGACAGGGGGTTTACGAGCAGTACTTC
>NA|few|TRBJ2-5|TRBV5-4
CASSLSTTDSHF
TGTGCCAGCAGCTTGTCTACGACTGACTCCCACTTC
>NA|NA|TRBJ1-4|TRBV19
CASSTELSKDEKLFF
TGTGCCAGTAGTACCGAACTTTCCAAAGATGAAAAACTGTTTTTT
>TRBD1|NA|TRBJ2-3|TRBV5-1
CASSSDRVSDTQYF
TGCGCCAGCAGCTCGGACAGGGTATCAGATACGCAGTATTTT
>TRBD2|NA|TRBJ2-1|TRBV3-1/TRBV3-2
CASSQDGVLAGLNEQFF
TGTGCCAGCAGCCAAGATGGTGTGTTAGCGGGATTGAATGAGCAGTTCTTC
>NA|NA|TRBJ1-6|TRBV6-4
CASSSRGRSSSSYNSPLHF
TGTGCCAGCTCCTCACGGGGGAGGTCCAGCAGTAGCTATAATTCACCCCTCCACTTT
>TRBD1|NA|TRBJ1-4|TRBV18
CASSPPGQWAEKLFF
TGTGCCAGCTCACCACCGGGACAGTGGGCCGAAAAACTGTTTTTT
>NA|NA|TRBJ2-5|TRBV20-1
CSAGRGETQYF
TGCAGTGCCGGTCGAGGAGAGACCCAGTACTTC
>NA|NA|TRBJ2-7|TRBV6-5
CASQRGRIPSYEQYF
TGTGCCAGCCAACGGGGGAGGATACCGTCCTACGAGCAGTACTTC
>NA|NA|TRBJ2-1|TRBV12-3/TRBV12-4
CASSLSGNEQFF
TGTGCCAGCAGTTTGTCGGGCAATGAGCAGTTCTTC
>TRBD1|NA|TRBJ2-5|TRBV7-9
CASSIGQGGETQYF
TGTGCCAGCAGCATCGGACAGGGCGGGGAGACCCAGTACTTC
>NA|NA|TRBJ2-3|TRBV7-9
CASSLLVRDTQYF
TGTGCCAGCAGCTTACTGGTGCGGGATACGCAGTATTTT
>TRBD1|NA|TRBJ1-1|TRBV13
CASSDRGMATEAFF
TGTGCCAGCAGCGACAGGGGAATGGCCACTGAAGCTTTCTTT